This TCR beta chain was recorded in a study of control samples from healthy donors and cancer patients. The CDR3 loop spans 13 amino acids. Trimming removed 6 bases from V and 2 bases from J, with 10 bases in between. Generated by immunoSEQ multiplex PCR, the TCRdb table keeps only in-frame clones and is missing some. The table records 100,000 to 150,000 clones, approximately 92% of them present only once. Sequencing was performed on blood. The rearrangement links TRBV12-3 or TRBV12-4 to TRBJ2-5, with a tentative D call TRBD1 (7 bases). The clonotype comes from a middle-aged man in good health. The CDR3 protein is CASSQGGQETQYF. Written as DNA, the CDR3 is TGTGCCAGCAGCCAGGGGGGTCAAGAGACCCAGTACTTC.